The rows below give T cell receptor beta chains drawn from one sample of a study of T cell responses to AZD1222 COVID-19 vaccine. Sequencing was performed with immunoSEQ multiplex PCR; in TCRdb, only in-frame clones are kept and a portion is missing. In the table there are 95,000 to 100,000 clones, about nine tenths of which are singletons. Here the sequenced sample was peripheral blood, taken 28 days after the second AZD1222 dose. The receptors were gathered from an adult who received the AZD1222 COVID-19 vaccine. The CDR3 runs from the conserved cysteine through the conserved F or W. D genes are given only for firm matches. Rows may omit the clone size; those that give it use once, few, many or a size class.

>once|TRBJ2-3|TRBV19|TRBD1
TGTGCCAGTAAGCAGGGGGATAGCACAGATACGCAGTATTTT
CASKQGDSTDTQYF
>.|TRBJ1-3|TRBV7-6|.
TGTGCCAGCAGCTTAGAGACAGCAAACTCTGGAAACACCATATATTTT
CASSLETANSGNTIYF
>.|TRBJ1-3|TRBV18|.
TGTGCCAGCTCACCACCGGCGAACTCTGGAAACACCATATATTTT
CASSPPANSGNTIYF
>.|TRBJ2-5|TRBV7-2|.
TGTGCCAGCAGCCCCCGACTGGGCCAAGAGACCCAGTACTTC
CASSPRLGQETQYF
>.|TRBJ2-2|TRBV27|TRBD2
TGTGCCAGCAGGACACTAGCGGGAGCCACCGGGGAGCTGTTTTTT
CASRTLAGATGELFF
>.|TRBJ2-2|TRBV10-3|.
TGTGCCATCAGTGAGTCGTTGGGGCTGAAAAACACCGGGGAGCTGTTTTTT
CAISESLGLKNTGELFF
>.|TRBJ1-5|TRBV20-1|TRBD1
TGCAGTGCTAGTGGACAGGGGGATTATCAGCCCCAGCATTTT
CSASGQGDYQPQHF
>.|TRBJ2-2|TRBV7-8|.
TGTGCCAGCAGCTTCGAAGGACGGTCCGGGGAGCTGTTTTTT
CASSFEGRSGELFF
>.|TRBJ1-1|TRBV18|.
TGTGCCAGCTCACCAATCTCAACCGGAATGAACACTGAAGCTTTCTTT
CASSPISTGMNTEAFF
>.|TRBJ2-1|TRBV7-3|TRBD1
TGTGCCAGCAGCTACGGGGACAGGGCCTACAATGAGCAGTTCTTC
CASSYGDRAYNEQFF
>.|TRBJ1-1|TRBV2|TRBD1
TGTGCCAGCAGTGCACAGGGGGGCCCTGAAGCTTTCTTT
CASSAQGGPEAFF
>.|TRBJ1-3|TRBV10-2|.
TGCGCCAGCAGTGAGCTCCGAACGGGGATTGGAAACACCATATATTTT
CASSELRTGIGNTIYF
>few|TRBJ1-3|TRBV4-1|.
TGCGCCAGCAGCCAAGATCCAGGGTTTGGAAACACCATATATTTT
CASSQDPGFGNTIYF
>.|TRBJ1-3|TRBV5-1|.
TGCGCCAGCAGGGCGGGGACGGGAAACACCATATATTTT
CASRAGTGNTIYF
>.|TRBJ1-5|TRBV10-2|.
TGCGCCAGCAGTGAGATCCCTCGACAGCCCCAGCATTTT
CASSEIPRQPQHF
>once|TRBJ2-3|TRBV21-1|.
TGTGCCAGAAAGCCGGGACACCGACCTAGCACAGATACGCAGTATTTT
CARKPGHRPSTDTQYF
>.|TRBJ1-1|TRBV19|.
TGTGCCAGTAGTATTAAGGAGGGCGGGACTGAAGCTTTCTTT
CASSIKEGGTEAFF
>.|TRBJ2-5|TRBV6-5|TRBD2
TGTGCCAGCAGGTCTAGCGGGGGTAAAGAGACCCAGTACTTC
CASRSSGGKETQYF
>.|TRBJ2-6|TRBV6-1|.
TGTGCCAGCAGTGAAAGGGACGTCCATAGCTCTGGGGCCAACGTCCTGACTTTC
CASSERDVHSSGANVLTF
>.|TRBJ2-1|TRBV7-8|.
TGTGCCAGCAGCTTAGCGGGAGTCGGGTATAATGAGCAGTTCTTC
CASSLAGVGYNEQFF
>.|TRBJ1-1|TRBV6-2/TRBV6-3|.
TGTGCCAGCAGTTCTTGGAGGACGGAGAACACTGAAGCTTTCTTT
CASSSWRTENTEAFF
>.|TRBJ1-1|TRBV6-5|.
TGTGCCAGCAGTTTCGGCGGGACTGAAGCTTTCTTT
CASSFGGTEAFF